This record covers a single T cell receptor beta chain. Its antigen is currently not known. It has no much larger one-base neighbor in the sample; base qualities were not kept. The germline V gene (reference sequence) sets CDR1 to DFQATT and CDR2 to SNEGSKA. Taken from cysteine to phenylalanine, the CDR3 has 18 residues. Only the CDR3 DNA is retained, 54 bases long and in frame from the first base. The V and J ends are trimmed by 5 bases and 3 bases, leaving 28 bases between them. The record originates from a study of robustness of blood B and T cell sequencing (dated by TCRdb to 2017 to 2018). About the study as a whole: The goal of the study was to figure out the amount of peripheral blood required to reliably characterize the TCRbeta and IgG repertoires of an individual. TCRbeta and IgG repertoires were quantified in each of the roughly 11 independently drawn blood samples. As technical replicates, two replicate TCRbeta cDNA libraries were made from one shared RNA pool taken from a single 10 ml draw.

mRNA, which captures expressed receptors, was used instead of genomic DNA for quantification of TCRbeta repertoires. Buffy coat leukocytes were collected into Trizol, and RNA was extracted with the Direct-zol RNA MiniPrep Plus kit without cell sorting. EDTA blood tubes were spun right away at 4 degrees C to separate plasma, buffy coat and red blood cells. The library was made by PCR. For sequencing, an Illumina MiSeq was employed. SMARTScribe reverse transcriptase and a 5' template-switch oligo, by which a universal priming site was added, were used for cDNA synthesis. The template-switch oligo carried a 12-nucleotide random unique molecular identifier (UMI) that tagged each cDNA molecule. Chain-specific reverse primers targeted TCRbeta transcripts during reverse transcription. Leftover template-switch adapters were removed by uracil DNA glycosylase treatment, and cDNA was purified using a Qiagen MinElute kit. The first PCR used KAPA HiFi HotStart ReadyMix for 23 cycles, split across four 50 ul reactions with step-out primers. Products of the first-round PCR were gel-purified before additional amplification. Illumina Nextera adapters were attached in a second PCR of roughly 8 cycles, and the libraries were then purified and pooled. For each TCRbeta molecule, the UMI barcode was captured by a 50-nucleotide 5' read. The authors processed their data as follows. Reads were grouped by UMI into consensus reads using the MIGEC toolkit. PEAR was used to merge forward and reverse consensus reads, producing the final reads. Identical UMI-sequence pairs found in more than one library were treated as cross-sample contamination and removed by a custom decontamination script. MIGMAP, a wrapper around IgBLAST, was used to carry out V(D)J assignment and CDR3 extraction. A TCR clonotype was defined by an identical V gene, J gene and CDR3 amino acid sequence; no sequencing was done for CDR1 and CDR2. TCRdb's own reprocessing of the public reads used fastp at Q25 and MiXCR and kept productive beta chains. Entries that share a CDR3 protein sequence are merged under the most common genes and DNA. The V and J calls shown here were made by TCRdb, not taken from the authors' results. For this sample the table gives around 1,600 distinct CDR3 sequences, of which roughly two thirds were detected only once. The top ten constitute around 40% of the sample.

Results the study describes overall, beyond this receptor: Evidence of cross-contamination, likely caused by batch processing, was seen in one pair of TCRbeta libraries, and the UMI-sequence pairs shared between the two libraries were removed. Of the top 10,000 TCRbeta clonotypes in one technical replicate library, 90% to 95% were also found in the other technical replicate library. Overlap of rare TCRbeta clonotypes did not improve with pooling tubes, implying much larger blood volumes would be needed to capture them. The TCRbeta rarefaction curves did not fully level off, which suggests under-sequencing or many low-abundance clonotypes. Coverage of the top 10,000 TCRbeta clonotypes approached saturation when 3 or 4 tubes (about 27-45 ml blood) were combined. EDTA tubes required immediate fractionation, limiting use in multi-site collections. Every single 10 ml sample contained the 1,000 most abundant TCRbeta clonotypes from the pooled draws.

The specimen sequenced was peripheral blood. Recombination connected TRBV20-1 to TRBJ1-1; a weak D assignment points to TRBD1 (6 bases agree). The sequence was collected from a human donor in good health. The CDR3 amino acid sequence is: CSALSMGLWGRRDTEAFF. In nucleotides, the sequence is TGCAGTGCTCTCTCCATGGGTCTTTGGGGGCGGCGGGACACTGAAGCTTTCTTT.